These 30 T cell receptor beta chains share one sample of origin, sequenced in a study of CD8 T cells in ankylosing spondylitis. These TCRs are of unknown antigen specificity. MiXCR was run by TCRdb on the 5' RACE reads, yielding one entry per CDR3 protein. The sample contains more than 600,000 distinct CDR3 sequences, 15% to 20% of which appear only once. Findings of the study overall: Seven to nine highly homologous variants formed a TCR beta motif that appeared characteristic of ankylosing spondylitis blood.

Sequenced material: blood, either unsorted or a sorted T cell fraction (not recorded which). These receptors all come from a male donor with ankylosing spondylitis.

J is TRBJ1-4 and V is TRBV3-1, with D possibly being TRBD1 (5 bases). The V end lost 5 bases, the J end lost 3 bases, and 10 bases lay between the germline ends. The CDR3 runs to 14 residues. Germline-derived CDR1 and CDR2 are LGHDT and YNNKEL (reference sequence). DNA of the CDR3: TGTGCCAGCAGCAGGGGAGTAGCTAATGAAAAACTGTTTTTT. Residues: CASSRGVANEKLFF.

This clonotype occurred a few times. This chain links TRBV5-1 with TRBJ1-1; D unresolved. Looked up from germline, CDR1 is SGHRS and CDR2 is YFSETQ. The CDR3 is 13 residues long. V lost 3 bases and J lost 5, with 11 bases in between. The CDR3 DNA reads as TGCGCCAGCAGCTGGGATTCGGTGACTGAAGCTTTCTTT. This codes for CASSWDSVTEAFF.

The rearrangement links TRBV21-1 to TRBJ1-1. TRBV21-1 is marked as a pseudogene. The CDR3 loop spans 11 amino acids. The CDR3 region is CASSKPKRAFF. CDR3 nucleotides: TGTGCCAGCAGCAAACCTAAAAGGGCTTTCTTT.

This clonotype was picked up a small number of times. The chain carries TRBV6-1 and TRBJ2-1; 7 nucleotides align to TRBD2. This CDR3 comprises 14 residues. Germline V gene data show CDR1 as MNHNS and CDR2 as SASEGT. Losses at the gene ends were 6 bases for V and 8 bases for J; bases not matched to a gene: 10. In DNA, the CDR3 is TGTGCCAGCAGCCCCACTAGCGCACGAGATGAGCAGTTCTTC. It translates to CASSPTSARDEQFF.

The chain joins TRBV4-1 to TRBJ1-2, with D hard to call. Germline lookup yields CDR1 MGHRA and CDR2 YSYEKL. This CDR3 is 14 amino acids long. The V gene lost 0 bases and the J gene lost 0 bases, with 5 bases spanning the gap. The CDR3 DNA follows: TGCGCCAGCAGCCAAGAAGTAGCTAACTATGGCTACACCTTC. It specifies CASSQEVANYGYTF.

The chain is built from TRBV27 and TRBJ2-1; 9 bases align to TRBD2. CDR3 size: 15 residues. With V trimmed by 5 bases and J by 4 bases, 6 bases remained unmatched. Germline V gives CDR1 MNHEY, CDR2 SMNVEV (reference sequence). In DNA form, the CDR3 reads TGTGCCAGCAGTGCCAGCGGGGGGAAGTACAATGAGCAGTTCTTC. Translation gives CASSASGGKYNEQFF.

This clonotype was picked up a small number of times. The CDR3 region is CASSRTSGITGELFF. The CDR3 DNA sequence: TGTGCCAGCAGCCGAACTAGCGGGATCACCGGGGAGCTGTTTTTT. The rearrangement joins TRBV12-3 or TRBV12-4 to TRBJ2-2, with 10 nucleotides matching TRBD2. This CDR3 region has 15 residues. After removal of 6 bases from V and 4 bases from J, the junction contained 5 bases not matched to a gene.

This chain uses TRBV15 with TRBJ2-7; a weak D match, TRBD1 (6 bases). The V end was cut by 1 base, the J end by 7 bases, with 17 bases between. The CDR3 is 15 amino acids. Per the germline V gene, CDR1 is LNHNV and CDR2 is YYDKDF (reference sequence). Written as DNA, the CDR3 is TGTGCCACCAGCAGAGCGGACCAGGGGTTAGAGGAGCAGTACTTC. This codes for CATSRADQGLEEQYF.

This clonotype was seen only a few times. This CDR3 is CASSSRDRVQETQYF. CDR3 nucleotides: TGTGCCAGCAGCTCCCGGGACAGAGTCCAAGAGACCCAGTACTTC. This rearrangement joins TRBV7-9 to TRBJ2-5, with 7 bases aligning to TRBD1. The trim removed 4 bases at V and 1 base at J, leaving 6 bases unmatched. CDR1 is SEHNR and CDR2 is FQNEAQ in the germline V gene (reference sequence). The CDR3 is 15 amino acids.

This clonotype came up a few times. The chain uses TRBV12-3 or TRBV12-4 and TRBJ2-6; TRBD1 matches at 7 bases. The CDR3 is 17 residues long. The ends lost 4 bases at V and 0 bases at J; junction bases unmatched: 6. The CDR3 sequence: CASSSRDSRSGANVLTF. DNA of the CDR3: TGTGCCAGCAGTTCCCGGGACAGCCGCTCTGGGGCCAACGTCCTGACTTTC.

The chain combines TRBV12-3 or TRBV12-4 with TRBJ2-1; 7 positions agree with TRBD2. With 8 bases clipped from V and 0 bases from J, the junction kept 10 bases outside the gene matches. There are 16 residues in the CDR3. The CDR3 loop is CASSHGRTSSYNEQFF. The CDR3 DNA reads TGTGCCAGCTCCCACGGGAGGACCTCCTCCTACAATGAGCAGTTCTTC.

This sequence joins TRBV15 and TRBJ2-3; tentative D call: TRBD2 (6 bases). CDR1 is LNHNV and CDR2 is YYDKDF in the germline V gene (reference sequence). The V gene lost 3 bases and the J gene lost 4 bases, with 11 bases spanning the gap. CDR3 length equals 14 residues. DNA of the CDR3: TGTGCCACCAGCAGGGTGGGGGGAGCAGATACGCAGTATTTT. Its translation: CATSRVGGADTQYF.

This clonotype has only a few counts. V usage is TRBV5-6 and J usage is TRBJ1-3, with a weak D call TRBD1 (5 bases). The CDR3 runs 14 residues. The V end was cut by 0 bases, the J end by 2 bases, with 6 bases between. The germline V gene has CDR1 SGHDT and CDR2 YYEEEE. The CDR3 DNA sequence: TGTGCCAGCAGCTTGGGACAGACTGGAAACACCATATATTTT. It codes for CASSLGQTGNTIYF.

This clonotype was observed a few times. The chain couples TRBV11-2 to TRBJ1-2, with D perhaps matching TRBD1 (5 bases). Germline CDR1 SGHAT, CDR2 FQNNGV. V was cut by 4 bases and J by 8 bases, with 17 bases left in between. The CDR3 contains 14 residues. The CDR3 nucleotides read TGTGCCAGCAGCTCCCCCGGTGGGGCTGAAGGCTACACCTTC. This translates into CASSSPGGAEGYTF.

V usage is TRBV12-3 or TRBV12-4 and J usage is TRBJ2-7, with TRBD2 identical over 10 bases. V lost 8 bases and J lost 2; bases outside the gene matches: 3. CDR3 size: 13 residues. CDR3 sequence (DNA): TGTGCCAGCGCCCTAGCGGGAGCCTACGAGCAGTACTTC. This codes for CASALAGAYEQYF.

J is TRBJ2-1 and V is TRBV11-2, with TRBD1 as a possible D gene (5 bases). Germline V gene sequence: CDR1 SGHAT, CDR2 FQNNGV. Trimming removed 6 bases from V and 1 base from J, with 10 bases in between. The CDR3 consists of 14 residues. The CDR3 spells CASRRQLSYNEQFF. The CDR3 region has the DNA TGTGCCAGCAGGAGACAGCTTTCCTACAATGAGCAGTTCTTC.

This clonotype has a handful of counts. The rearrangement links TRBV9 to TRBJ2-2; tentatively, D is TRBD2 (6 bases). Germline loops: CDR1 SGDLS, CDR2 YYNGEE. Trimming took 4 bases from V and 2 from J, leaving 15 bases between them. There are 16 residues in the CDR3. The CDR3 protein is CASSPDGSINTGELFF. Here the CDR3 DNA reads TGTGCCAGCAGCCCCGACGGGAGTATAAACACCGGGGAGCTGTTTTTT.

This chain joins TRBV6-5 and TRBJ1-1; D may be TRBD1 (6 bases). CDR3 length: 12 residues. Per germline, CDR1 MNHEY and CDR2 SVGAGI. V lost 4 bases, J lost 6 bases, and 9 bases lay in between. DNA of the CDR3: TGTGCCAGCAGTTCGGGACACCCTGAAGCTTTCTTT. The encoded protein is CASSSGHPEAFF.

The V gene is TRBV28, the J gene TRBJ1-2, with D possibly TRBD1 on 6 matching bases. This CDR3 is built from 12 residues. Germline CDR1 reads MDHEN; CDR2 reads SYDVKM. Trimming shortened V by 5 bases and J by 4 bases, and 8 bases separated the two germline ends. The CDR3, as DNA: TGTGCCAGCAGTACAGGGTTCTATGGCTACACCTTC. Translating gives CASSTGFYGYTF.

The chain's CDR3 is CASSAWREVIEQFF. Here the CDR3 DNA reads TGTGCCAGCAGTGCCTGGCGGGAGGTGATTGAGCAGTTCTTC. The V call is TRBV12-3 or TRBV12-4, the J call TRBJ2-1; TRBD2 matches at 8 bases. Trimming at V came to 5 bases and at J to 9 bases, leaving 9 bases not matched to a gene. The CDR3 consists of 14 residues.

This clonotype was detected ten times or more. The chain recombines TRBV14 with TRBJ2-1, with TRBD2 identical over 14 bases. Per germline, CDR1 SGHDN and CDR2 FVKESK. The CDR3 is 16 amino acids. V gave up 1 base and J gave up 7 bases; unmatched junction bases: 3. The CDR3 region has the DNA TGTGCCAGCAGCCAAGCCGGACTAGCGGGAGGAAATGAGCAGTTCTTC. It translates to CASSQAGLAGGNEQFF.

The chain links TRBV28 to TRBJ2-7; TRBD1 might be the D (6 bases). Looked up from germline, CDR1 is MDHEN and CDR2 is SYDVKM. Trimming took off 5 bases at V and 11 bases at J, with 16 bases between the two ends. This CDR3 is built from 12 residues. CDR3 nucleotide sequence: TGTGCCAGCAGTCCAACGGCCAGGGGAAAGTACTTC. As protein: CASSPTARGKYF.

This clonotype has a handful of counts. The CDR3 region has the DNA TGTGCCAGCAGCCGACTAACAGGGGGCCAGCGCAATCAGCCCCAGCATTTT. This codes for CASSRLTGGQRNQPQHF. The chain couples TRBV5-5 to TRBJ1-5; 9 bases are a match to TRBD1. J lost 2 bases, V lost 4 bases, and 10 bases had no gene match. From germline, CDR1 is SGHKS and CDR2 YYEKEE (reference sequence). There are 17 residues in the CDR3.

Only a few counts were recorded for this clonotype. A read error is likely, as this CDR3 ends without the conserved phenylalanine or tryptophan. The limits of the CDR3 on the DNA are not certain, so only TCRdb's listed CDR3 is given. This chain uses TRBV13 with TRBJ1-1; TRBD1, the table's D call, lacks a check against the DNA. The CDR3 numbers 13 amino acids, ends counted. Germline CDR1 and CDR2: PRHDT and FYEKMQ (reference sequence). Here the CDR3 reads CASSLGRDSLARL.

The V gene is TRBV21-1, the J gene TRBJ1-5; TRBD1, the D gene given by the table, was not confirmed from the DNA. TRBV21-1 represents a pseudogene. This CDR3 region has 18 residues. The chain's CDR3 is CASSIFRGRGFHNQPQHF. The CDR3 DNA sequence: TGTGCCAGCAGCATTTTTAGGGGCAGGGGGTTCCACAATCAGCCCCAGCATTTT.

CDR3 amino acids: CASSLAAGYTDTQYF. DNA for the CDR3: TGCGCCAGCAGCTTGGCTGCGGGGTACACAGATACGCAGTATTTT. V is TRBV5-1 and J is TRBJ2-3, with D maybe TRBD2 (6 bases). This CDR3 has 15 amino acids. V dropped 0 bases and J dropped 2 bases, with 10 bases sitting between them. CDR1 and CDR2 (germline): SGHRS, YFSETQ.

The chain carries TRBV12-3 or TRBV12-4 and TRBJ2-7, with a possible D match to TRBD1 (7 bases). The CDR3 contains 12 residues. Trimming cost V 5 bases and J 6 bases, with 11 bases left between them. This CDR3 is CASSPRDSEQYF. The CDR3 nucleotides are TGTGCCAGCAGTCCGCGGGACAGCGAGCAGTACTTC.

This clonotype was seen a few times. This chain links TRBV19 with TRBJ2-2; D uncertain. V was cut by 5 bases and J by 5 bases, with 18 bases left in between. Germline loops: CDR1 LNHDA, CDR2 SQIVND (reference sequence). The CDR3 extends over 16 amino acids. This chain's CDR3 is CASSPPTRRGTGELFF. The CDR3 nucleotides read TGTGCCAGTAGTCCTCCGACCCGCCGCGGTACCGGGGAGCTGTTTTTT.

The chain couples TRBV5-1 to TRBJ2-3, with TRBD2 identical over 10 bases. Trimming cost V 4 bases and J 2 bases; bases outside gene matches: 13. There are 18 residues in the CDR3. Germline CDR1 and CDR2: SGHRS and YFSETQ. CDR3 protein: CASSPTSGSRRPTDTQYF. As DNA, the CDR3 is TGCGCCAGCAGCCCGACTAGCGGGTCCCGCCGCCCCACAGATACGCAGTATTTT.

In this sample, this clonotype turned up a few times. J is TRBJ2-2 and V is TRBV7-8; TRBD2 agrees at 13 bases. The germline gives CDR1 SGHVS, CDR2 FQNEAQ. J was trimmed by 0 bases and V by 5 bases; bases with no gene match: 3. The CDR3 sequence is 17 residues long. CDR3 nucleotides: TGTGCCAGCAGCCTTGGACTAGCGGGAGCGAACACCGGGGAGCTGTTTTTT. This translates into CASSLGLAGANTGELFF.